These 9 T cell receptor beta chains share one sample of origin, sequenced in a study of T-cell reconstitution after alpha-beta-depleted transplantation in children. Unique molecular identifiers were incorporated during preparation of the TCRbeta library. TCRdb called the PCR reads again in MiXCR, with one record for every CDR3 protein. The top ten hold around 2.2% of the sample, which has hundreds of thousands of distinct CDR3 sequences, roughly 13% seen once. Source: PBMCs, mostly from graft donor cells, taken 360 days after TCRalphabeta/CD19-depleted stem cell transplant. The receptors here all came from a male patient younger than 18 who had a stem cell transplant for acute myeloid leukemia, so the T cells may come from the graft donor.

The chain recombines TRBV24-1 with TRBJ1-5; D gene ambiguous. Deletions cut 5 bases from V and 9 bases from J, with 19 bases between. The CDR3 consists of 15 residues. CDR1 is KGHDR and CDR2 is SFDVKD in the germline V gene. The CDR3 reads CATSVSGSNKGPQHF. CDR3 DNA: TGTGCCACCAGTGTGTCCGGGTCCAACAAGGGGCCCCAGCATTTT.

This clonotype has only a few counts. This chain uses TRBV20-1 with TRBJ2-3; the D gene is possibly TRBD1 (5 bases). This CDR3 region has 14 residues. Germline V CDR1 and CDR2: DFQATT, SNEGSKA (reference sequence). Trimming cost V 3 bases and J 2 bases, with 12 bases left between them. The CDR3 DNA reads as TGCAGTGCTAGGGGGCAGCCTTACACAGATACGCAGTATTTT. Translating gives CSARGQPYTDTQYF.

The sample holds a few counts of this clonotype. The CDR3 sequence: CASNNRLDQAFF. DNA of the CDR3: TGTGCCAGCAATAACAGGTTGGACCAAGCTTTCTTT. The chain links TRBV7-9 to TRBJ1-1; perhaps TRBD1 as D (5 bases). This CDR3 has 12 residues. Germline lookup yields CDR1 SEHNR and CDR2 FQNEAQ (reference sequence). Trimming took off 7 bases at V and 9 bases at J, with 15 bases between the two ends.

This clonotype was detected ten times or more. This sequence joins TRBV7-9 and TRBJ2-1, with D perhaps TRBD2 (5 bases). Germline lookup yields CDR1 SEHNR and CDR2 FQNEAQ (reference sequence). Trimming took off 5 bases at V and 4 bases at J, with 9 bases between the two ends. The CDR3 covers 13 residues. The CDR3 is CASSIGLYNEQFF. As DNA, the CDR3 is TGTGCCAGCAGCATCGGACTTTACAATGAGCAGTTCTTC.

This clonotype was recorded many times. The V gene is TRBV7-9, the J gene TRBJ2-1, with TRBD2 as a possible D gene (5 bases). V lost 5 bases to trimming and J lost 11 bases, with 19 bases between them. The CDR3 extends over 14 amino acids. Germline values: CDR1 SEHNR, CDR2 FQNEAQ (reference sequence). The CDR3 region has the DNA TGTGCCAGCAGCCCCCCCCGTACAACGGGAAAGCAGTTCTTC. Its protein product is CASSPPRTTGKQFF.

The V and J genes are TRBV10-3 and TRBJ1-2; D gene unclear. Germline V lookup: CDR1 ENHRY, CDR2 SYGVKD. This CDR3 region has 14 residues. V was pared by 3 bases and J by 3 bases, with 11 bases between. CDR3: CAISDPLSDYGYTF. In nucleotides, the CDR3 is TGTGCCATCAGTGACCCACTCTCGGACTATGGCTACACCTTC.

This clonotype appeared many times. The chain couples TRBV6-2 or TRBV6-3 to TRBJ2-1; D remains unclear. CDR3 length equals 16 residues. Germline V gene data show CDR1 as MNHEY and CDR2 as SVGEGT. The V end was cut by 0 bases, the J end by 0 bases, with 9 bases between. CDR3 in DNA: TGTGCCAGCAGTTACTCGACGGAGAGCTCCTACAATGAGCAGTTCTTC. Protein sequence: CASSYSTESSYNEQFF.

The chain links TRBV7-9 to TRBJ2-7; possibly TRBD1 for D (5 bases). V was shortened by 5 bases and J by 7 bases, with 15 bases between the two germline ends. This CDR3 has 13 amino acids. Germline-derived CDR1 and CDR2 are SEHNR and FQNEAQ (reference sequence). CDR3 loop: CASSPSAGREQYF. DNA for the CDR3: TGTGCCAGCAGCCCCTCCGCAGGGCGGGAGCAGTACTTC. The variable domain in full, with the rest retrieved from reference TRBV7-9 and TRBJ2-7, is DTGVSQNPRHKITKRGQNVTFRCDPISEHNRLYWYRQTLGQGPEFLTYFQNEAQLEKSRLLSDRFSAERPKGSFSTLEIQRTEQGDSAMYLCASSPSAGREQYFGPGTRLTVT.

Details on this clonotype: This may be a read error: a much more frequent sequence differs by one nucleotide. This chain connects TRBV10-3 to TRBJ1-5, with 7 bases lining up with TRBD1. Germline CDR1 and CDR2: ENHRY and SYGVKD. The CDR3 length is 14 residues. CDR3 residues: CAISEGTANHPQHF. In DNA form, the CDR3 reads TGTGCCATCAGTGAGGGGACAGCCAATCATCCCCAGCATTTT.